The next 13 T cell receptor beta chains were all read from a single sample in a study of preoperative IRX-2 immunotherapy in early breast cancer. The protocol was immunoSEQ multiplex PCR, while the TCRdb copy is restricted to in-frame clones and leaves out a portion. Of roughly 45,000 clones in the sample, 85% to 95% are singletons; the top ten hold around 1.7%. Noted treatment: preoperative locoregional IRX-2 cytokine immunotherapy. This sample comprised tumor tissue, obtained after IRX-2 immunotherapy. These receptors all stem from a human donor with breast cancer.

This chain links TRBV20-1 with TRBJ2-3; weak D call: TRBD2 (5 bases). Per the germline V gene, CDR1 is DFQATT and CDR2 is SNEGSKA (reference sequence). The V end lost 5 bases, the J end lost 3 bases, and 6 bases lay between the germline ends. CDR3 length: 11 residues. CDR3 nucleotides: TGCAGTGCTGACTATACAGATACGCAGTATTTT. This gives the protein CSADYTDTQYF.

This rearrangement joins TRBV10-3 to TRBJ1-2, with unresolved D. This CDR3 comprises 15 residues. V lost 0 bases and J 4 bases, leaving 12 bases between the germline ends. The germline V gene encodes CDR1 ENHRY and CDR2 SYGVKD. Written as DNA, the CDR3 is TGTGCCATCAGTGAGTCAGGTTCTGTAATCTATGGCTACACCTTC. Translating it yields CAISESGSVIYGYTF.

The chain joins TRBV7-3 to TRBJ1-1; 8 bases are a match to TRBD1. J lost 1 base, V lost 4 bases, and 5 bases had no gene match. CDR1 is SGHTA, CDR2 FQGTGA, per germline. This CDR3 contains 15 residues. The CDR3 nucleotides are TGTGCCAGCAGCTCTTCCGGACAGGGGAACACTGAAGCTTTCTTT. Translation gives CASSSSGQGNTEAFF.

The chain combines TRBV5-4 with TRBJ2-1; 16 bases are shared with TRBD2. Germline V gene data show CDR1 as SGHNT and CDR2 as YYREEE (reference sequence). The CDR3 runs 17 residues. Germline trimming cut 4 bases from V and 6 bases from J; bases unmatched to any gene: 7. CDR3: CASSRGLAGGPSNEQFF. The DNA for the CDR3 is TGTGCCAGCAGCAGGGGACTAGCGGGAGGGCCCTCCAATGAGCAGTTCTTC.

The chain combines TRBV9 with TRBJ2-2; D gene uncertain. Per the germline V gene, CDR1 is SGDLS and CDR2 is YYNGEE. There are 16 residues in the CDR3. The germline V and J ends were trimmed by 2 bases and 4 bases, with 15 bases remaining between them. The CDR3 sequence is CASSVLSATPTGELFF. In DNA, the CDR3 is TGTGCCAGCAGCGTTCTGTCGGCCACCCCCACCGGGGAGCTGTTTTTT.

The chain recombines TRBV9 with TRBJ1-3; D not resolved. Germline values: CDR1 SGDLS, CDR2 YYNGEE. CDR3 size: 14 residues. The V end was cut by 0 bases, the J end by 4 bases, with 8 bases between. The CDR3 bases are TGTGCCAGCAGCGTAGGGGTTTCCGGAAACACCATATATTTT. This encodes CASSVGVSGNTIYF.

In DNA, the CDR3 is TGTGCCAGTATCCCCACGGGGGGCGGGTGGGAGACCCAGTACTTC. Translating gives CASIPTGGGWETQYF. The V and J genes are TRBV19 and TRBJ2-5; possibly TRBD2 for D (7 bases). This CDR3 region has 15 residues. V lost 7 bases and J 5 bases, leaving 20 bases between the germline ends. The germline gives CDR1 LNHDA, CDR2 SQIVND (reference sequence).

The gene calls are TRBV28 and TRBJ1-1; D remains ambiguous. This CDR3 contains 11 residues. Germline V CDR1 and CDR2: MDHEN, SYDVKM. V was clipped by 8 bases and J by 6 bases, with 10 bases between them. This CDR3 is CASSRFPEAFF. The CDR3 DNA reads as TGTGCCAGCTCGAGGTTCCCTGAAGCTTTCTTT.

The chain recombines TRBV7-2 with TRBJ2-7, with unresolved D. This CDR3 contains 11 residues. Germline CDR1 is SGHTA and CDR2 is FQGNSA. Trimming left V 5 bases short and J 2 bases short, with 4 bases between. CDR3 protein: CASSPAYEQYF. The CDR3 DNA is TGTGCCAGCAGCCCAGCCTACGAGCAGTACTTC.

The chain employs TRBV5-6 and TRBJ2-7, with no clear D. V lost 3 bases and J 4 bases, leaving 8 bases between the germline ends. Germline CDR1 and CDR2: SGHDT and YYEEEE. The CDR3 is 12 residues long. The CDR3 coding sequence is TGTGCCAGCAGCTCCGTTGGGTACGAGCAGTACTTC. Encoded protein: CASSSVGYEQYF.

This clone is a singleton in its sample. The chain carries TRBV9 and TRBJ2-1; 11 nucleotides match TRBD2. CDR3 length: 18 amino acids. The V gene end was trimmed by 4 bases and the J gene end by 0 bases; junction bases not matched to a gene: 9. Looked up from germline, CDR1 is SGDLS and CDR2 is YYNGEE. The CDR3 coding sequence is TGTGCCAGCAGCCCCCGGACTAGCGGGTTTCTCTCCTACAATGAGCAGTTCTTC. Its protein product is CASSPRTSGFLSYNEQFF.

This chain joins TRBV27 and TRBJ1-2, with D possibly matching TRBD1 (6 bases). Deletions cut 2 bases from V and 4 bases from J, with 11 bases between. Germline loops: CDR1 MNHEY, CDR2 SMNVEV (reference sequence). The CDR3 is 14 residues long. The CDR3: CASSLNRVLYGYTF. The CDR3 coding sequence is TGTGCCAGCAGTTTAAACAGGGTCCTCTATGGCTACACCTTC.

The rearrangement uses TRBV28 and TRBJ2-7; TRBD1 is a possible D gene (5 bases). Germline V gene data show CDR1 as MDHEN and CDR2 as SYDVKM. Trimming took 6 bases from V and 5 from J, leaving 11 bases between them. CDR3 length: 12 amino acids. The chain's CDR3 is CASSTGIHEQYF. As DNA, the CDR3 is TGTGCCAGCAGCACAGGTATCCACGAGCAGTACTTC.